The 32 T cell receptor beta chains listed next were all sequenced from one sample in a study of cytomegalovirus exposure and HLA in healthy donors. It was with 60 Vbeta and 13 Jbeta primers that the PCR ran. Data came from immunoSEQ multiplex PCR; TCRdb stores just in-frame clones and leaves some out. Of under 200,000 clones in the sample, around three quarters were seen once. Material for sequencing was PBMCs. Source of these receptors: a woman aged 50 to 65 in good health and CMV-seropositive.

The chain is built from TRBV4-2 and TRBJ1-3; weak D call: TRBD1 (5 bases). From germline, CDR1 is LGHNA and CDR2 YNFKEQ. Trimming took off 0 bases at V and 4 bases at J, with 13 bases between the two ends. The CDR3 loop spans 16 amino acids. In DNA form, the CDR3 reads TGTGCCAGCAGCCAAGAGGGGGGGACCCAAGGAAACACCATATATTTT. It translates to CASSQEGGTQGNTIYF.

This clone was found once. The chain employs TRBV7-8 and TRBJ2-7, with 10 bases that match TRBD1. This CDR3 is built from 17 residues. CDR1 and CDR2 from the germline V gene are SGHVS and FQNEAQ. V lost 1 base and J lost 1; bases outside the gene matches: 7. CDR3 bases: TGTGCCAGCAGCTTAGTCATGGGGACAGGGGATTCCTACGAGCAGTACTTC. As protein: CASSLVMGTGDSYEQYF.

The rearrangement links TRBV18 to TRBJ1-4, with D possibly TRBD1 on 5 matching bases. Germline CDR1 reads KGHSH; CDR2 reads LQKENI. The CDR3 has 15 residues. V was trimmed by 0 bases and J by 4 bases, leaving 9 bases between them. CDR3 residues: CASSPPSGNNEKLFF. The CDR3 region has the DNA TGTGCCAGCTCACCACCATCAGGGAATAATGAAAAACTGTTTTTT.

CDR3 sequence (DNA): TGTGCCAGCAGTTTCGGACAGGGTGGGGCCAACGTCCTGACTTTC. It codes for CASSFGQGGANVLTF. The chain combines TRBV7-9 with TRBJ2-6; 8 nucleotides agree with TRBD1. Germline CDR1 and CDR2: SEHNR and FQNEAQ (reference sequence). Germline trimming cut 6 bases from V and 3 bases from J; bases unmatched to any gene: 4. The CDR3 runs to 15 residues.

A remark on this clone: At one of its ends the junction is not consistent with the germline gene, which may arise from a read error. This chain links TRBV7-9 with TRBJ2-7, with TRBD1 matching over 7 bases. CDR3 length equals 16 residues. CDR1 and CDR2 from the germline V gene are SEHNR and FQNEAQ (reference sequence). The CDR3 region is CSSGPIRTGLYYEQYF. The CDR3 DNA follows: TGTTCCAGCGGCCCTATCAGGACAGGACTCTACTACGAGCAGTACTTC.

This clone showed up just once. The chain recombines TRBV9 with TRBJ1-5; a weak D match, TRBD1 (6 bases). The germline V gene has CDR1 SGDLS and CDR2 YYNGEE. V gave up 2 bases and J gave up 2 bases, with 14 bases separating them. This CDR3 is built from 16 residues. Here the CDR3 reads CASSVLGGNGNQPQHF. In DNA, the CDR3 is TGTGCCAGCAGCGTCCTAGGGGGAAACGGCAATCAGCCCCAGCATTTT.

A word on this clone: Distinct nucleotide sequences in the sample also encode this CDR3. The rearrangement joins TRBV5-1 to TRBJ2-2, with D possibly TRBD1 on 6 matching bases. V was clipped by 1 base and J by 2 bases, with 9 bases between them. The CDR3 sequence is 15 residues long. Germline-derived CDR1 and CDR2 are SGHRS and YFSETQ. Here the CDR3 reads CASSLTDRNTGELFF. CDR3 coding DNA: TGCGCCAGCAGCTTGACGGACAGAAACACCGGGGAGCTGTTTTTT.

The rearrangement joins TRBV7-2 to TRBJ2-5; 7 nucleotides line up with TRBD1. The CDR3 has 15 amino acids. J lost 5 bases, V lost 6 bases, and 12 bases had no gene match. The germline V gene has CDR1 SGHTA and CDR2 FQGNSA. The CDR3, as DNA: TGTGCCAGCAGACAGGGGCTGGGAATTAGGGAGACCCAGTACTTC. It codes for CASRQGLGIRETQYF.

CDR3 protein: CASSLNDRSYNEQFF. In DNA form, the CDR3 reads TGCGCCAGCAGCTTGAATGATAGGAGCTACAATGAGCAGTTCTTC. The V call is TRBV5-1, the J call TRBJ2-1, with no clear D. Germline V gene sequence: CDR1 SGHRS, CDR2 YFSETQ. The CDR3 length is 15 residues. Trimming removed 1 base at V and 3 bases at J, with 11 bases between.

This chain links TRBV27 with TRBJ2-7, with D possibly being TRBD1 (5 bases). CDR1 and CDR2 (germline): MNHEY, SMNVEV (reference sequence). V lost 2 bases and J lost 4, with 9 bases in between. This CDR3 has 13 amino acids. CDR3 coding DNA: TGTGCCAGCAGTTTAAGGGGTCGGTACGAGCAGTACTTC. Translated, it gives CASSLRGRYEQYF.

The CDR3 loop reads CASSLSEGGNEKLFF. CDR3 DNA: TGTGCCAGCAGCCTTAGCGAGGGCGGGAATGAAAAACTGTTTTTT. The V gene is TRBV4-2, the J gene TRBJ1-4, with no clear D. The CDR3 covers 15 residues. CDR1 and CDR2 (germline): LGHNA, YNFKEQ. V gave up 4 bases and J gave up 5 bases, with 14 bases separating them.

The sample holds a few counts of this clone. The rearrangement joins TRBV2 to TRBJ2-5, with a tentative D call TRBD1 (6 bases). CDR1 is SNHLY and CDR2 is FYNNEI in the germline V gene. This CDR3 spans 13 amino acids. The ends were cut back, 6 bases at V and 1 base at J, with 9 bases in the middle. The CDR3 reads CASSLQGQETQYF. The CDR3 nucleotides read TGTGCCAGCAGCTTACAGGGCCAAGAGACCCAGTACTTC.

V and J are TRBV13 and TRBJ1-2; D is unclear. The CDR3 loop spans 16 amino acids. V dropped 0 bases and J dropped 3 bases, with 14 bases sitting between them. Germline-derived CDR1 and CDR2 are PRHDT and FYEKMQ (reference sequence). The CDR3 DNA follows: TGTGCCAGCAGCTTAGGCCAGACGACGGAGGACTATGGCTACACCTTC. Its translation: CASSLGQTTEDYGYTF. Variable domain in full (rest from reference TRBV13 and TRBJ1-2): AAGVIQSPRHLIKEKRETATLKCYPIPRHDTVYWYQQGPGQDPQFLISFYEKMQSDKGSIPDRFSAQQFSDYHSELNMSSLELGDSALYFCASSLGQTTEDYGYTFGSGTRLTVV.

The rearrangement links TRBV2 to TRBJ2-5, with TRBD2 identical over 10 bases. There are 17 residues in the CDR3. The ends lost 4 bases at V and 7 bases at J; junction bases unmatched: 15. Germline assignment: CDR1 SNHLY and CDR2 FYNNEI. The CDR3 nucleotides are TGTGCCAGCAGTGGTGGGGCTAGCGGGGGAACCTTCGTGACCCAGTACTTC. Translation: CASSGGASGGTFVTQYF.

The chain has TRBV28 and TRBJ1-1; weak D call: TRBD1 (6 bases). Trimming left V 10 bases short and J 0 bases short, with 9 bases between. CDR3 size: 12 residues. Germline loops: CDR1 MDHEN, CDR2 SYDVKM. The CDR3 spells CATRGLNTEAFF. As DNA, the CDR3 is TGTGCCACTAGGGGGTTGAACACTGAAGCTTTCTTT.

This chain joins TRBV9 and TRBJ2-7; 10 bases align to TRBD2. Germline trimming cut 3 bases from V and 2 bases from J; bases unmatched to any gene: 5. Germline loops: CDR1 SGDLS, CDR2 YYNGEE. CDR3 size: 15 residues. The CDR3 DNA is TGTGCCAGCAGCGCCGGACTAGCGGCAACCTACGAGCAGTACTTC. Residues: CASSAGLAATYEQYF. Looking up the rest from reference TRBV9 and TRBJ2-7 gives the full variable domain: DSGVTQTPKHLITATGQRVTLRCSPRSGDLSVYWYQQSLDQGLQFLIQYYNGEERAKGNILERFSAQQFPDLHSELNLSSLELGDSALYFCASSAGLAATYEQYFGPGTRLTVT.

V is TRBV5-1 and J is TRBJ1-5, with D perhaps matching TRBD1 (6 bases). Trimming took off 0 bases at V and 5 bases at J, with 9 bases between the two ends. This CDR3 comprises 14 residues. Germline V gene data show CDR1 as SGHRS and CDR2 as YFSETQ. The CDR3 DNA is TGCGCCAGCAGCTTGGGCGGGGGCGATCAGCCCCAGCATTTT. Protein sequence: CASSLGGGDQPQHF. Together with reference TRBV5-1 and TRBJ1-5, the CDR3 gives the full variable domain: KAGVTQTPRYLIKTRGQQVTLSCSPISGHRSVSWYQQTPGQGLQFLFEYFSETQRNKGNFPGRFSGRQFSNSRSEMNVSTLELGDSALYLCASSLGGGDQPQHFGDGTRLSIL.

This rearrangement joins TRBV7-3 to TRBJ2-1, with 13 bases identical to TRBD2. Unmatched junction bases numbered 5, after V lost 5 bases and J lost 10 bases. Germline CDR1 reads SGHTA; CDR2 reads FQGTGA. This CDR3 is built from 14 residues. CDR3 sequence reads: CASSTGLAGAEQFF. In DNA form, the CDR3 reads TGTGCCAGCAGCACCGGACTAGCGGGGGCCGAGCAGTTCTTC.

In its sample, this clone was seen a few times. The V gene is TRBV11-3, the J gene TRBJ2-1, with TRBD1 identical over 8 bases. Germline values: CDR1 SGHNT, CDR2 YENEEA. Unmatched junction bases numbered 4, after V lost 6 bases and J lost 6 bases. The CDR3 has 13 amino acids. CDR3: CASSTGGFNEQFF. The DNA of the CDR3 is TGTGCCAGCAGTACAGGGGGATTCAATGAGCAGTTCTTC. The full variable domain, completed using reference TRBV11-3 and TRBJ2-1, is EAGVVQSPRYKIIEKKQPVAFWCNPISGHNTLYWYLQNLGQGPELLIRYENEEAVDDSQLPKDRFSAERLKGVDSTLKIQPAELGDSAVYLCASSTGGFNEQFFGPGTRLTVL.

The rearrangement joins TRBV5-1 to TRBJ2-1; TRBD2 matches at 14 bases. The CDR3 extends over 14 amino acids. The V and J ends lost 5 bases and 6 bases, in that order; junction bases with no gene match: 1. Germline CDR1 is SGHRS and CDR2 is YFSETQ. This chain's CDR3 is CASRGTSGSNEQFF. CDR3 nucleotide sequence: TGCGCCAGCAGAGGGACTAGCGGGAGCAATGAGCAGTTCTTC. The full variable domain, its missing parts supplied by reference TRBV5-1 and TRBJ2-1, is KAGVTQTPRYLIKTRGQQVTLSCSPISGHRSVSWYQQTPGQGLQFLFEYFSETQRNKGNFPGRFSGRQFSNSRSEMNVSTLELGDSALYLCASRGTSGSNEQFFGPGTRLTVL.

This clone appeared once. The chain recombines TRBV10-3 with TRBJ2-5; 15 nucleotides agree with TRBD2. The junction had 7 bases not matched to a gene; V was cut back by 0 bases and J by 11 bases. The CDR3 extends over 16 amino acids. Per germline, CDR1 ENHRY and CDR2 SYGVKD. CDR3 sequence (DNA): TGTGCCATCAGTGAGTCGTGGGGACTAGCGGGAGGACAACAGTACTTC. Translating it yields CAISESWGLAGGQQYF.

This rearrangement joins TRBV9 to TRBJ2-2; D uncertain. CDR3 size: 14 residues. Germline V lookup: CDR1 SGDLS, CDR2 YYNGEE. Trimming pared 4 bases from V and 2 bases from J, leaving 9 bases between. The CDR3 DNA reads as TGTGCCAGCAGCCCGACGACTAACACCGGGGAGCTGTTTTTT. Translated: CASSPTTNTGELFF. Full variable domain (outside the CDR3, taken from reference TRBV9 and TRBJ2-2): DSGVTQTPKHLITATGQRVTLRCSPRSGDLSVYWYQQSLDQGLQFLIQYYNGEERAKGNILERFSAQQFPDLHSELNLSSLELGDSALYFCASSPTTNTGELFFGEGSRLTVL.

CDR3 in amino acids: CASSDLLADSYEQYF. Written as DNA, the CDR3 is TGTGCCAGCAGTGACCTGCTAGCGGATAGCTACGAGCAGTACTTC. This rearrangement joins TRBV2 to TRBJ2-7; 7 nucleotides align to TRBD2. V lost 3 bases to trimming and J lost 3 bases; unmatched junction nucleotides: 8. Germline V gene data show CDR1 as SNHLY and CDR2 as FYNNEI. The CDR3 is made up of 15 amino acids.

The chain is built from TRBV4-1 and TRBJ1-4; D possibly corresponds to TRBD1 (6 bases). CDR1 MGHRA and CDR2 YSYEKL come from the germline V gene. The CDR3 covers 14 residues. Deletions cut 1 base from V and 10 bases from J, with 13 bases between. CDR3 residues: CASSQGGQGGKLFF. In DNA, the CDR3 is TGCGCCAGCAGCCAAGGAGGACAAGGGGGAAAACTGTTTTTT.

V and J are TRBV19 and TRBJ1-5; D uncertain. CDR3 length equals 17 residues. The germline V gene encodes CDR1 LNHDA and CDR2 SQIVND (reference sequence). The CDR3 here is CSSSRVGSLYSNQPQHF. CDR3 bases: TGTTCTTCTTCCCGGGTAGGCTCCTTGTATAGCAATCAGCCCCAGCATTTT.

This rearrangement joins TRBV18 to TRBJ1-1, with D perhaps matching TRBD1 (6 bases). The CDR3 consists of 14 residues. The V gene's germline CDR1 is KGHSH and CDR2 LQKENI. Trimming shortened V by 5 bases and J by 0 bases, and 10 bases separated the two germline ends. The CDR3 bases are TGTGCCAGCTCATCTTGGACAGTGAACACTGAAGCTTTCTTT. Amino acid sequence: CASSSWTVNTEAFF.

The chain employs TRBV2 and TRBJ1-2, with D uncertain. The CDR3 is 15 amino acids. Looked up from germline, CDR1 is SNHLY and CDR2 is FYNNEI. The V end lost 2 bases, the J end lost 4 bases, and 14 bases lay between the germline ends. In DNA, the CDR3 is TGTGCCAGCAGTGAACGGGAAAACTTAGGCTATGGCTACACCTTC. Amino acids: CASSERENLGYGYTF. The entire variable domain, with the rest obtained from reference TRBV2 and TRBJ1-2, is as follows: EPEVTQTPSHQVTQMGQEVILRCVPISNHLYFYWYRQILGQKVEFLVSFYNNEISEKSEIFDDQFSVERPDGSNFTLKIRSTKLEDSAMYFCASSERENLGYGYTFGSGTRLTVV.

The chain has TRBV19 and TRBJ1-2, with 8 bases lining up with TRBD1. In germline, CDR1 is LNHDA, CDR2 SQIVND (reference sequence). This CDR3 comprises 13 residues. V gave up 6 bases and J gave up 6 bases; unmatched junction bases: 6. This chain's CDR3 is CASRQGGEDGYTF. For the CDR3, the DNA is TGTGCCAGTAGACAGGGGGGAGAAGATGGCTACACCTTC. The complete variable domain, with remaining parts taken from reference TRBV19 and TRBJ1-2, reads DGGITQSPKYLFRKEGQNVTLSCEQNLNHDAMYWYRQDPGQGLRLIYYSQIVNDFQKGDIAEGYSVSREKKESFPLTVTSAQKNPTAFYLCASRQGGEDGYTFGSGTRLTVV.

This clone has just one count. The V call is TRBV7-2, the J call TRBJ2-2; D uncertain. Germline V gene sequence: CDR1 SGHTA, CDR2 FQGNSA. The CDR3 runs 14 residues. The germline V and J ends were trimmed by 5 bases and 5 bases, with 12 bases remaining between them. CDR3 region: CASSPLLITGELFF. Here the CDR3 DNA reads TGTGCCAGCAGCCCCCTTCTTATAACCGGGGAGCTGTTTTTT. Complete variable domain (other parts from reference TRBV7-2 and TRBJ2-2): GAGVSQSPSNKVTEKGKDVELRCDPISGHTALYWYRQSLGQGLEFLIYFQGNSAPDKSGLPSDRFSAERTGGSVSTLTIQRTQQEDSAVYLCASSPLLITGELFFGEGSRLTVL.

The V gene is TRBV5-6, the J gene TRBJ1-2, with D uncertain. CDR1 is SGHDT and CDR2 is YYEEEE in the germline V gene. The CDR3 length is 13 residues. Deletions cut 0 bases from V and 5 bases from J, with 8 bases between. For the CDR3, the DNA is TGTGCCAGCAGCTTGGGGACTAGTTATGGCTACACCTTC. Translation gives CASSLGTSYGYTF.

The gene calls are TRBV16 and TRBJ1-2; 7 bases line up with TRBD1. Germline lookup yields CDR1 KGHSY and CDR2 FQNENV. J was trimmed by 3 bases and V by 4 bases; bases with no gene match: 2. The CDR3 contains 13 residues. The CDR3 nucleotides read TGTGCCAGCAGCCTTGACAGGGACTATGGCTACACCTTC. Translated: CASSLDRDYGYTF. Full variable domain (missing parts from reference TRBV16 and TRBJ1-2): GEEVAQTPKHLVRGEGQKAKLYCAPIKGHSYVFWYQQVLKNEFKFLISFQNENVFDETGMPKERFSAKCLPNSPCSLEIQATKLEDSAVYFCASSLDRDYGYTFGSGTRLTVV.

The V call is TRBV6-5, the J call TRBJ1-1, with 7 nucleotides matching TRBD1. The CDR3 extends over 14 amino acids. Trimming removed 5 bases from V and 1 base from J; junction bases left unmatched: 4. CDR1 is MNHEY and CDR2 is SVGAGI in the germline V gene. The CDR3 nucleotides are TGTGCCAGCAGTCCGGACAGGCGGAACACTGAAGCTTTCTTT. Translated: CASSPDRRNTEAFF.